The text below deals with one T cell receptor (beta chain). This entry belongs to a study of blood T cell repertoires in COVID-19. This CDR3 has 16 residues. The ends were cut back, 3 bases at V and 4 bases at J, with 18 bases in the middle. Per the germline V gene, CDR1 is LNHDA and CDR2 is SQIVND (reference sequence). Method: immunoSEQ multiplex PCR; TCRdb's copy keeps in-frame clones and lacks some. This table has some 390,000 clones, 70% to 90% appearing once. The sequencing input was peripheral blood. The chain recombines TRBV19 with TRBJ1-1; the D gene is possibly TRBD1 (5 bases). The sequence was collected from a woman aged 55-69 years with COVID-19, enrolled during active disease. The CDR3 sequence: CASSIGGSTRGTEAFF. In nucleotides, the CDR3 is TGTGCCAGTAGTATCGGGGGATCGACAAGGGGCACTGAAGCTTTCTTT.